Listed here is a single T cell receptor beta chain. The antigen is not known. An end of the junction does not agree with germline; a read error may underlie this. The source of the sample is a study of blood T cells in healthy people across ages. PCR was performed a second time for about 7 to 12 cycles using a sample-barcoded 5' primer and a J-beta primer mix. TCRdb passed the 5' RACE reads through MiXCR, listing each CDR3 protein once. The sample holds about 1.1 million distinct CDR3 sequences; 35% to 45% are singletons and the top ten take 13%. Study observations and caveats: Bulk PBMC profiling left naive and antigen-experienced comparisons inconclusive.

Per germline, CDR1 SGHRS and CDR2 YFSETQ. CDR3 length: 14 residues. The sample was blood. The chain carries TRBV5-1 and TRBJ2-1; D possibly corresponds to TRBD1 (6 bases). The TCR comes from a man between 18 and 29 years old in good health. The CDR3 loop reads CASSVGQNSNEQFF. Written as DNA, the CDR3 is TGTGCCAGCAGCGTGGGACAAAATTCCAATGAGCAGTTCTTC.